These 30 T cell receptor delta chains originate from one sample sequenced in a study of Vδ1+ human thymocytes. Overall study findings and caveats: Thymic TRG and TRD repertoires appeared highly polyclonal.

Sequences come from RNA converted to cDNA by reverse transcription. Pooled V-gene forward primers with one constant-region reverse primer generated the CDR3 amplicons by multiplex PCR. TCRdb reanalysed the multiplex PCR reads with CATT. The table has about 27,000 delta-chain clones, 7.4% seen once. Antigens of these TCRs are unknown. The specimen sequenced was Vdelta1+ gamma-delta thymocytes from the thymus. Subset defined: FACS-sorted CD3+ TCRalphabeta- TCRVdelta1+ TCRVdelta2- thymocytes. These TCRs come from a girl under two years old who had congenital heart surgery.

This clone was observed a handful of times. V and J are TRDV1 and TRDJ1; the match to TRDD3 covers 11 bases. This CDR3 is built from 25 residues. CDR1 TSWWSYY and CDR2 QGS come from the germline V gene. V shed 2 bases and J 1 base; nucleotides not matched to a gene: 30. The CDR3 bases are TGTGCTCTTGGGGAATTCGGAATTTTTCCTTCTCAATCTCCTGGGGGATACTCCCTCACCGATAAACTCATCTTT. This encodes CALGEFGIFPSQSPGGYSLTDKLIF.

The genes are TRDV1 and TRDJ1, with D possibly TRDD2 on 5 matching bases. CDR1 TSWWSYY and CDR2 QGS come from the germline V gene. Trimming removed 4 bases from V and 0 bases from J, with 21 bases in between. The CDR3 runs 18 residues. The CDR3 DNA sequence: TGTGCTCTTGGGGGCCCGGCCTTCTCATTCACGAACACCGATAAACTCATCTTT. Translating it yields CALGGPAFSFTNTDKLIF.

The chain couples TRDV1 to TRDJ1, with 10 positions matching TRDD3. V was clipped by 4 bases and J by 3 bases; unmatched bases: 23. CDR3 size: 21 residues. The germline V gene encodes CDR1 TSWWSYY and CDR2 QGS. The DNA of the CDR3 is TGTGCTCTTGGGGTTATGGTTGCCCCTGAGGGGGGGATACGCCGGTCCGATAAACTCATCTTT. This sequence encodes CALGVMVAPEGGIRRSDKLIF.

This clone came up a few times. The chain has TRDV1 and TRDJ1; 8 nucleotides match TRDD3. Germline V gives CDR1 TSWWSYY, CDR2 QGS. With 2 bases clipped from V and 0 bases from J, the junction kept 23 bases outside the gene matches. The CDR3 extends over 22 amino acids. CDR3 protein: CALGEVDLGDHEKGKYTDKLIF. CDR3 DNA: TGTGCTCTTGGGGAAGTAGATCTGGGGGACCACGAAAAAGGAAAGTACACCGATAAACTCATCTTT.

A few counts support this clone. The chain carries TRDV1 and TRDJ1; 9 bases line up with TRDD2. V dropped 1 base and J dropped 10; count of bases not matched to a gene: 28. The CDR3 has 21 amino acids. Germline V CDR1 and CDR2: TSWWSYY, QGS. The CDR3: CALGERSPSYGLGGLPFRLIF. The CDR3 DNA reads as TGTGCTCTTGGGGAACGTTCGCCTTCCTACGGCCTGGGGGGCCTGCCCTTTAGACTCATCTTT.

The chain employs TRDV1 and TRDJ1, with 13 bases lining up with TRDD3. V shed 3 bases and J 3 bases; nucleotides not matched to a gene: 10. Germline-derived CDR1 and CDR2 are TSWWSYY and QGS. This CDR3 comprises 18 residues. CDR3 sequence (DNA): TGTGCTCTTGGGGATTCCTTCCACTGGGGGATACGCCCCGATAAACTCATCTTT. It encodes CALGDSFHWGIRPDKLIF.

This clone was seen more than once but under ten times. The chain carries TRDV1 and TRDJ1, with TRDD3 matching over 9 bases. With 4 bases clipped from V and 0 bases from J, the junction kept 21 bases outside the gene matches. Germline CDR1 is TSWWSYY and CDR2 is QGS. The CDR3 consists of 21 residues. The CDR3 region is CALGAFSGGTGGPLDTDKLIF. DNA of the CDR3: TGTGCTCTTGGGGCTTTTTCCGGCGGGACTGGGGGACCCCTCGACACCGATAAACTCATCTTT.

Only a few counts were recorded for this clone. The chain uses TRDV1 and TRDJ1; D may be TRDD2 or TRDD3 (7 bases each). Deletions cut 2 bases from V and 0 bases from J, with 34 bases between. Germline lookup yields CDR1 TSWWSYY and CDR2 QGS. This CDR3 has 23 residues. The CDR3 reads CALGEDHNEFLRGGGWYTDKLIF. CDR3 bases: TGTGCTCTTGGGGAAGACCACAATGAATTCCTACGAGGCGGGGGATGGTACACCGATAAACTCATCTTT.

The rearrangement joins TRDV1 to TRDJ1; 9 bases map to TRDD3. Germline CDR1 and CDR2: TSWWSYY and QGS. V lost 2 bases to trimming and J lost 1 base; unmatched junction nucleotides: 17. CDR3 length equals 20 residues. The CDR3 DNA reads TGTGCTCTTGGGGAAAATGTGCGACCGCGCTGGGGGATTCCCACCGATAAACTCATCTTT. Residues: CALGENVRPRWGIPTDKLIF.

There are a few counts of this clone. This chain connects TRDV1 to TRDJ1, with D possibly being TRDD2 (6 bases). The V gene's germline CDR1 is TSWWSYY and CDR2 QGS. Trimming stripped 1 base from V and 0 bases from J, with 18 bases between. The CDR3 is made up of 18 amino acids. The CDR3, as DNA: TGTGCTCTTGGGGAACCACCTTCCCCGGGGCCTCACACCGATAAACTCATCTTT. Amino acid sequence: CALGEPPSPGPHTDKLIF.

The chain uses TRDV1 and TRDJ1, with TRDD3 matching over 11 bases. The V gene's germline CDR1 is TSWWSYY and CDR2 QGS. After removal of 1 base from V and 0 bases from J, the junction contained 19 bases not matched to a gene. The CDR3 sequence is 22 residues long. CDR3 DNA sequence: TGTGCTCTTGGGGAACGCCATCCCCAATGGGGGATACGAATGTGGGACACCGATAAACTCATCTTT. Translation gives CALGERHPQWGIRMWDTDKLIF.

The chain links TRDV1 to TRDJ1, with TRDD3 as a possible D gene (6 bases). The CDR3 totals 18 residues. Trimming shortened V by 7 bases and J by 5 bases, and 29 bases separated the two germline ends. Germline CDR1 and CDR2: TSWWSYY and QGS. CDR3 region: CALVNGSAGDLASDKLIF. CDR3 nucleotide sequence: TGTGCTCTTGTCAACGGGAGCGCCGGGGATTTGGCGAGTGATAAACTCATCTTT.

The chain couples TRDV1 to TRDJ1, with D possibly TRDD3 on 6 matching bases. V lost 0 bases to trimming and J lost 3 bases, with 35 bases between them. CDR1 and CDR2 (germline): TSWWSYY, QGS. This CDR3 is built from 23 residues. The chain's CDR3 is CALGELDPTVVLGYNGNSDKLIF. The CDR3 DNA reads as TGTGCTCTTGGGGAACTAGACCCTACGGTTGTTCTGGGGTATAACGGTAATTCCGATAAACTCATCTTT.

A few counts support this clone. This chain connects TRDV1 to TRDJ1, with 10 bases fitting TRDD3. CDR1 is TSWWSYY, CDR2 QGS, per germline. The CDR3 consists of 19 residues. The ends lost 4 bases at V and 0 bases at J; junction bases unmatched: 14. This chain's CDR3 is CALGGPRHGGYFYTDKLIF. The CDR3 DNA is TGTGCTCTTGGGGGACCCCGTCATGGGGGATACTTTTACACCGATAAACTCATCTTT.

As regards this clone: This same CDR3 is encoded by further DNA sequences in the sample. The chain recombines TRDV1 with TRDJ1; TRDD2 might be the D (5 bases). Trimming took off 4 bases at V and 7 bases at J, with 10 bases between the two ends. This CDR3 has 12 amino acids. Germline assignment: CDR1 TSWWSYY and CDR2 QGS. CDR3 DNA sequence: TGTGCTCTTGGGGCCATTCCTGCTAAACTCATCTTT. Translating gives CALGAIPAKLIF.

This clone was counted between two and nine times. J is TRDJ1 and V is TRDV1; no reliable D call. Trimming took 3 bases from V and 3 from J, leaving 20 bases between them. Germline V gene lookup returns CDR1 TSWWSYY and CDR2 QGS. CDR3 size: 17 residues. The CDR3 here is CALGDRIRVGLADKLIF. DNA of the CDR3: TGTGCTCTTGGGGACAGGATCCGGGTGGGACTCGCCGATAAACTCATCTTT.

This clone was observed a handful of times. The V call is TRDV1, the J call TRDJ1; 7 bases map to TRDD3. Germline-derived CDR1 and CDR2 are TSWWSYY and QGS. The CDR3 runs to 18 residues. The junction had 15 bases not matched to a gene; V was cut back by 2 bases and J by 3 bases. The CDR3 DNA follows: TGTGCTCTTGGGGAATTGGGAGGATACGCTGTCGGCGCCGATAAACTCATCTTT. This translates into CALGELGGYAVGADKLIF.

No V gene was called, though TRDJ1 was called as the J gene; no DNA check was done on the table's D call, TRDD3. The CDR3 runs to 14 residues. CDR3 protein: CALVILGGSDKLIF. The CDR3 bases are TGTGCTCTTGTTATACTGGGGGGATCCGATAAACTCATCTTT.

This clone showed up just a few times. The chain joins TRDV1 to TRDJ1; 10 bases fit TRDD3. Germline-derived CDR1 and CDR2 are TSWWSYY and QGS. The CDR3 contains 20 residues. The junction had 17 bases not matched to a gene; V was cut back by 4 bases and J by 0 bases. Here the CDR3 DNA reads TGTGCTCTTGGGGGGGCCTTCCCCCACTGGGGGATGAGTTACACCGATAAACTCATCTTT. This sequence encodes CALGGAFPHWGMSYTDKLIF.

This clone has only a few counts. A read error may account for a junction end that differs from germline. The V call is TRDV1, the J call TRDJ1; TRDD3 might be the D (5 bases). Per germline, CDR1 TSWWSYY and CDR2 QGS. This CDR3 region has 17 residues. The CDR3 sequence is CALGEDKPITSRGRLIF. The DNA for the CDR3 is TGCGCTCTTGGGGAAGATAAGCCTATTACCTCACGGGGACGGCTCATCTTT.

This clone was detected only a few times. This chain links TRDV1 with TRDJ1; 9 positions match TRDD3. The CDR3 runs to 21 residues. Trimming cost V 0 bases and J 0 bases; bases outside gene matches: 17. CDR1 is TSWWSYY, CDR2 QGS, per germline. DNA for the CDR3: TGTGCTCTTGGGGAACTAGAGGGACGGCGTCCGGGGGATACAAACACCGATAAACTCATCTTT. Translation gives CALGELEGRRPGDTNTDKLIF.

In this sample, this clone turned up a few times. V and J are TRDV1 and TRDJ1; no clear D gene. V was cut by 0 bases and J by 5 bases, with 13 bases left in between. CDR1 and CDR2 (germline): TSWWSYY, QGS. The CDR3 is made up of 15 amino acids. The CDR3 reads CALGELSPVKDKLIF. The CDR3 coding sequence is TGTGCTCTTGGGGAACTCTCGCCAGTAAAGGATAAACTCATCTTT.

Sample share makes this clone medium-sized. The rearrangement uses TRDV2 and TRDJ1; D possibly corresponds to TRDD3 (5 bases). CDR3 length: 13 residues. V shed 5 bases and J shed 2 bases, with 11 bases lying between them. Germline CDR1 reads GEAIGNYY; CDR2 reads EKD. The CDR3 nucleotides are TGTGCCTGTGGTCTGGGCGCTACCGATAAACTCATCTTT. Translated, it gives CACGLGATDKLIF.

The rearrangement joins TRDV1 to TRDJ1; possibly TRDD3 for D (5 bases). Germline values: CDR1 TSWWSYY, CDR2 QGS. Trimming cost V 0 bases and J 8 bases, with 19 bases left between them. This CDR3 has 16 amino acids. For the CDR3, the DNA is TGTGCTCTTGGGGAACTGCCTGAGGGGACGGAGGTAAAACTCATCTTT. Protein: CALGELPEGTEVKLIF.

The chain employs TRDV1 and TRDJ1; D gene uncertain. Germline V CDR1 and CDR2: TSWWSYY, QGS. The CDR3 extends over 11 amino acids. V was pared by 10 bases and J by 0 bases, with 6 bases between. The CDR3 is CAPVYTDKLIF. The CDR3 coding sequence is TGTGCTCCCGTATACACCGATAAACTCATCTTT.

Only a few counts were recorded for this clone. The chain recombines TRDV1 with TRDJ1; TRDD2 is a possible D gene (7 bases). CDR1 and CDR2 (germline): TSWWSYY, QGS. V dropped 3 bases and J dropped 0 bases, with 26 bases sitting between them. CDR3 length: 20 amino acids. The CDR3, as DNA: TGTGCTCTTGGGGATTTCCTTCCTCCCGAGGGCTGGGGTGACACCGATAAACTCATCTTT. Its translation is CALGDFLPPEGWGDTDKLIF.

The J gene was not called, though the V gene is TRDV1; whether TRDD3, the table's D call, matches the DNA was not checked. Germline-derived CDR1 and CDR2 are TSWWSYY and QGS. The length of the CDR3 is 23 residues. CDR3 region: CALGELNASGGGSNPVPTDKLTF. DNA of the CDR3: TGTGCTCTTGGGGAACTAAACGCCTCCGGGGGGGGATCAAACCCCGTACCCACCGATAAACTCACCTTT.

This clone was seen only a few times. The chain carries TRDV1 and TRDJ1; D may be TRDD3 (5 bases). CDR3 length equals 18 residues. Germline assignment: CDR1 TSWWSYY and CDR2 QGS. Trimming stripped 4 bases from V and 0 bases from J, with 21 bases between. The DNA of the CDR3 is TGTGCTCTTGGGGTCCAAATCCCGCGGGGGTATTACACCGATAAACTCATCTTT. It encodes CALGVQIPRGYYTDKLIF.

This clone showed up just a few times. This chain uses TRDV1 with TRDJ1; 11 bases align to TRDD3. CDR3 length: 19 amino acids. Germline V gene lookup returns CDR1 TSWWSYY and CDR2 QGS. After removal of 2 bases from V and 3 bases from J, the junction contained 14 bases not matched to a gene. CDR3: CALGENWQLWGILADKLIF. CDR3 bases: TGTGCTCTTGGGGAAAACTGGCAGCTCTGGGGGATACTAGCCGATAAACTCATCTTT.

There are a few counts of this clone. The sample carries other DNA sequences with the same CDR3. The rearrangement links TRDV1 to TRDJ1, with TRDD3 matching 9 bases. The length of the CDR3 is 19 residues. J was trimmed by 2 bases and V by 7 bases; bases with no gene match: 20. Germline lookup yields CDR1 TSWWSYY and CDR2 QGS. CDR3 coding DNA: TGTGCTCTTGTGGTCCCGAGAGGTACTGGGGGACCCCAAACCGATAAACTCATCTTT. Translating it yields CALVVPRGTGGPQTDKLIF.